The T cell receptor (beta chain) under discussion was sequenced for a study of blood T cell repertoires in COVID-19 (dated by TCRdb to 2018 to 2021). Describing the broader study: Samples covering the acute and convalescent phases of COVID-19 were provided by collaborators in the United States, Italy and Spain. The repertoires were made available in a free public database intended to serve as a resource for research on the immune response to SARS-CoV-2. The prospective study material was composed of cDNA or gDNA derived from T cells, B-cell-depleted T cells, or PBMCs. Where available, HLA class I and class II types were taken from metadata supplied by the sample provider and were not determined by assay-based typing. The samples were drawn from two sources: the first 160 participants of the ongoing ImmuneRACE study, and fewer than 1,500 subjects contributed by 6 global collaborators. Deeply sampled blood TCRbeta repertoires from subjects exposed to, actively infected with, or recovered from COVID-19 were included in the dataset. The sample metadata nearly always contained a de-identified subject ID, COVID-19 status, age in years and sex. What the study reported, not specific to this receptor: How much clinical and demographic metadata was included differed by source and by participant, and the metadata was provided uncurated.

A note on this clone: Its specific antigen is unknown. No base quality information exists; no much larger clone differs at one position.

Participants in the prospective study were aged roughly 18 to 100 years, lived in about two dozen United States geographic areas, and enrolled through a virtual design. To assign participants to cohorts, the prospective study relied on clinical history that participants themselves reported in a screening survey and a study questionnaire. Exposed participants were defined as having been in contact with someone with a PCR-confirmed or clinician-diagnosed COVID-19 case within 2 weeks of study entry. Each participant in the prospective study had whole blood, serum and a nasopharyngeal or oropharyngeal swab collected by mobile phlebotomists. Prospective study participants could optionally give additional blood draws and questionnaires over an approximately two-month period. Blood samples from the prospective study were shipped frozen or at room temperature prior to DNA extraction. TCRbeta CDR3 regions were amplified from genomic DNA by means of the immunoSEQ Assay, a bias-controlled multiplex PCR. As for how the authors treated the data: The number of nucleated cells in each sample was estimated by amplification of reference gene primers within the assay. Sequence reads were collapsed and filtered to measure the absolute abundance of every unique TCRbeta CDR3 rearrangement. For each sample, productive Simpson clonality was calculated as the square root of Simpson's diversity index across productive rearrangements. Here the immuneACCESS table is served through TCRdb, limited to in-frame sequences with V and J called. Missing clones are a known gap in these copies; in checked studies unresolved V genes cover under half, and the rest lacks a known reason. V and J calls plus clone size are reproduced from that table; the DNA served to infer D and trimming. The sample data list 300,000 to 350,000 clones, and 90% to 95% of these were observed just once. The ten largest make up roughly 3.9% of the sample.

The germline V gene yields SGHRS for CDR1 and YFSETQ for CDR2. The CDR3 covers 14 residues, taking in both the cysteine and the phenylalanine. Only CDR3 DNA remains: 42 bases, in frame from the first base. Ends trimmed: V by 6 bases, J by 5 bases; bases unmatched to a gene: 6. The chain uses TRBV5-1 and TRBJ2-3; 10 junctional bases match TRBD2. This receptor was obtained from a woman aged 25 to 39 who had been exposed to COVID-19. The source material was PBMCs or T cells enriched from blood (not recorded which). Read as DNA, the sequence is TGCGCCAGCATCGATCCTAGCGGGGGAGATACGCAGTATTTT. This is translated as CASIDPSGGDTQYF.